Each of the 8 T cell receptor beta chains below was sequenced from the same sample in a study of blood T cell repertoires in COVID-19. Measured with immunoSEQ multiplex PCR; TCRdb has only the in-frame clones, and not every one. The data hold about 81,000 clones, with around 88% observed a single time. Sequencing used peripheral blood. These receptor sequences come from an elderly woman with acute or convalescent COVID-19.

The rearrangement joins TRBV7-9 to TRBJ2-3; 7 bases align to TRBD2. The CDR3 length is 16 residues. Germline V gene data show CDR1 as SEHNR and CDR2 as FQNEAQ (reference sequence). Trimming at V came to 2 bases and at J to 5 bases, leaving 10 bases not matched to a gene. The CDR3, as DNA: TGTGCCAGCAGCTTAATGGCGGGAGTATTGATAGATACGCAGTATTTT. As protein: CASSLMAGVLIDTQYF.

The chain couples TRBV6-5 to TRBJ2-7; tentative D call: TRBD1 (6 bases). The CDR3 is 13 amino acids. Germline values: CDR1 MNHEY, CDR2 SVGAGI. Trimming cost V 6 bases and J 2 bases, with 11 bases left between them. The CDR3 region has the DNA TGTGCCAGCAGCCTGGGACAAACCTACGAGCAGTACTTC. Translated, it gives CASSLGQTYEQYF.

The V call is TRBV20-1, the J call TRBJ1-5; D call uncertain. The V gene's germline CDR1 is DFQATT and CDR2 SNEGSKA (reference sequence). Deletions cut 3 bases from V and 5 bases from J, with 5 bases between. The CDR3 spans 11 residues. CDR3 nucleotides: TGCAGTGCTAGGGAGGATCAGCCCCAGCATTTT. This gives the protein CSAREDQPQHF.

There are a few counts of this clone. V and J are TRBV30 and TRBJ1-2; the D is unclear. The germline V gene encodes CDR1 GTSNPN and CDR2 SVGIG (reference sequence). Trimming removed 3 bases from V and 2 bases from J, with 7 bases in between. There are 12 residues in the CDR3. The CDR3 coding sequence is TGTGCCTGGAGGCTGCGAAACTATGGCTACACCTTC. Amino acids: CAWRLRNYGYTF.

The CDR3 is CASSEKQGQPQHF. CDR3 sequence (DNA): TGTGCCAGCTCAGAAAAACAGGGTCAGCCCCAGCATTTT. The rearrangement joins TRBV18 to TRBJ1-5; D may be TRBD1 (6 bases). Per germline, CDR1 KGHSH and CDR2 LQKENI. There are 13 residues in the CDR3. V lost 5 bases and J lost 6, with 11 bases in between.

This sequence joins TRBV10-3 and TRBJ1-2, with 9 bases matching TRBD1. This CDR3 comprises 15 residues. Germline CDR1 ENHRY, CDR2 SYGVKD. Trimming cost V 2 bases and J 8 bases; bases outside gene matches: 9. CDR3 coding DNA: TGTGCCATCAGTGAGCTACAGGGGGCCACACAAGGCTACACCTTC. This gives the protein CAISELQGATQGYTF.

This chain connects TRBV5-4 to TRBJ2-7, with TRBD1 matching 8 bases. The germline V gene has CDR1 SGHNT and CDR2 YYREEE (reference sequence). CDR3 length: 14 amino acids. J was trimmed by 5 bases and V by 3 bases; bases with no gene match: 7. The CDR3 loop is CASSWQGALNEQYF. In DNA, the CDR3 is TGTGCCAGCAGCTGGCAGGGGGCTTTGAACGAGCAGTACTTC.

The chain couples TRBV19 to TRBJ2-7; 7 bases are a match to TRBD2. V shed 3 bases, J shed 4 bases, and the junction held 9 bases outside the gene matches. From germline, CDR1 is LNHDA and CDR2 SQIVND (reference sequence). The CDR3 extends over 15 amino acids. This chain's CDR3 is CASSMGTGGPYEQYF. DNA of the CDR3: TGTGCCAGTAGTATGGGGACGGGGGGACCTTACGAGCAGTACTTC.